This TCR beta chain was profiled in a study of T cells in Graves' hyperthyroidism and ophthalmopathy (dated by TCRdb to the late 2010s). Regarding the study in general: Peripheral blood was collected at initial diagnosis, before any treatment. Prospective prediction of ophthalmopathy was tested in an independent validation cohort of fewer than 20 hyperthyroidism patients and around 16 patients who later progressed to ophthalmopathy. Thyroid tissue and blood T-cell repertoires from about six Graves' hyperthyroidism patients were also compared in the study. For training and testing, the roughly 97 patients in the discovery cohort were randomly divided in a 7:3 ratio. According to the paper, TCR Vbeta CDR3 sequencing was carried out on 120 to 150 peripheral blood samples, which came from 40 to 45 ophthalmopathy, around 74 hyperthyroidism and roughly 17 progressor patients. A discovery cohort of 95 to 100 patients, 43 with Graves' ophthalmopathy and more than 55 with stable Graves' hyperthyroidism, was used to find distinguishing TCR V-J signatures. Following sampling, methimazole starting at 30 mg daily was given to hyperthyroidism patients, and high-dose intravenous methylprednisolone was given to ophthalmopathy patients.

Amplification of TCR beta CDR3 regions was carried out from RNA transcripts. For the first round of RT-PCR on the TCR CDR3, the HTBI primer set was used together with the Qiagen OneStep RT-PCR kit. The libraries were constructed in a second round of multiplex PCR and then size-selected and purified. Sequencing of the libraries was done on an Illumina HiSeq2000 using paired-end 100 bp reads. As for the authors' bioinformatics: Raw data were processed with SOAPnuke, discarding reads with adapters, uncalled bases, mean Phred below 15, or no exact constant-primer or identifier match. COPE v1.2.5 was used to merge the high-quality paired reads, and each unique nucleotide sequence was defined as a clonotype. MiTCR v1.1 was used to align the clonotypes against IMGT TRBV, TRBD and TRBJ reference segments. Only V-J combinations with frequency above 0.0001, covering about 99% of repertoires, were analysed. A TCS score was defined as the ratio of F50 (clonal expansion) to E x V (chaos), with BLOSUM62-based TCRdist applied between CDR3 peptides within each V-J. Welch's t-statistics and random forest reduced some 510 V-J features to around 14, which were used in a naive Bayes classifier (R e1071). TCRdb reran the public reads through fastp at Q25 and MiXCR, keeping productive beta chains. Rows with a matching CDR3 protein are joined into one entry that keeps the most common DNA and genes. TCRdb's processing, not the authors', yielded these V and J calls. In all, the sample holds 300,000 to 450,000 distinct CDR3 sequences, and 25% of those were seen once. The ten top clones hold about 70% of the sample.

What the work shows at the level of the full study, not this receptor alone: A 13 V-J signature model separated ophthalmopathy from stable hyperthyroidism, with 87.88% sensitivity and 81% to 82% specificity in cross-validation and 80%/75% in testing. Sample size was not statistically predetermined, and investigators were not blinded to group allocation. Most expanded thyroid clonotypes (frequency above 0.001) were also detected in blood, a finding suggesting that blood repertoires may reflect thyroid immune responses. In validation, the model predicted progression to ophthalmopathy a median of 6.5 months before onset, with 65% to 71% sensitivity and roughly 79% specificity.

Concerning this clonotype: Its antigen target is currently unknown. No base qualities exist here, and no much larger clone lies one base off it.

Graves' hyperthyroidism was defined as stable when no progression to ophthalmopathy occurred over 18 months of follow-up. Hyperthyroidism patients were newly diagnosed, with disease duration under 2 months, and aged 18 to 65 years. Patients with uncontrolled infections, other autoimmune diseases, pregnancy or lactation were excluded. Diagnoses were established on the basis of clinical symptoms, serum thyroxine and TRAb, thyroid ultrasound, and orbital computed tomography. Ficoll-Paque density gradient centrifugation was used to isolate PBMCs from around 10 ml of fresh peripheral blood. Total RNA was extracted with Trizol reagent, and quality was checked on an Agilent 2100 Bioanalyzer. Spanning cysteine to phenylalanine, the CDR3 consists of 14 amino acids. Solely the CDR3 DNA is kept, with 42 bases framed from the first base. The CDR1 and CDR2 encoded by the germline V gene are MNHEY and SVGEGT. V trim: 6 bases; J trim: 3 bases; unmatched bases: 6.

The chain was built from TRBV6-2 or TRBV6-3 and TRBJ2-7, and 9 junctional nucleotides match TRBD1. The clonotype originates from a man aged 45-65 years with Graves' hyperthyroidism. Sequencing was done on a sample of blood. The CDR3: CASSRRDRVYEQYF. DNA sequence: TGTGCCAGCAGCCGCCGGGACAGGGTCTACGAGCAGTACTTC.